Listed below are T cell receptor beta chains from one sample, sequenced in a study of cytomegalovirus exposure and HLA in healthy donors. Only in-frame clones appear in the TCRdb table, and some are missing; sequencing was by immunoSEQ multiplex PCR. This table holds under 200,000 clones, roughly 79% found once. Sequenced material: PBMCs. The source is a woman aged 50 to 60 in good health and CMV-seropositive. Both conserved end residues are part of each CDR3. The order of the fields is V gene, J gene, D gene, clone size, CDR3 protein, CDR3 DNA. A D gene is named only where the DNA matches it firmly. Part of the rows lack a size; the others show once, few, many or a class for expanded clones.

TRBV7-6	TRBJ2-2	TRBD2	-	CASSLGAGGTAGELFF	TGTGCCAGCAGCTTAGGCGCGGGGGGAACGGCCGGGGAGCTGTTTTTT
TRBV9	TRBJ2-5	-	-	CASSPDLHGGTQYF	TGTGCCAGCAGCCCGGATTTGCACGGAGGGACCCAGTACTTC
TRBV5-1	TRBJ2-1	TRBD2	-	CASNPGGINNEQFF	TGCGCCAGCAACCCGGGGGGGATCAACAATGAGCAGTTCTTC
TRBV2	TRBJ1-4	-	-	CASSGTPSNEKLFF	TGTGCCAGCAGCGGGACACCGTCAAATGAAAAACTGTTTTTT
TRBV19	TRBJ2-7	-	-	CASSKGGSSYEQYF	TGTGCCAGTAGTAAGGGGGGGAGCTCCTACGAGCAGTACTTC
TRBV28	TRBJ2-1	-	-	CASSPPSSNEQFF	TGTGCCAGCAGCCCGCCTAGTTCCAATGAGCAGTTCTTC
TRBV5-1	TRBJ1-1	TRBD1	few	CASSLNPTGSNTEAFF	TGCGCCAGCAGCTTGAACCCGACAGGGTCGAACACTGAAGCTTTCTTT
TRBV28	TRBJ1-3	-	-	CATITRGNTIYF	TGTGCCACGATCACGAGGGGGAACACCATATATTTT
TRBV4-1	TRBJ2-6	TRBD1	-	CASSQTAGTGMSGANGLTF	TGCGCCAGCAGCCAGACGGCGGGGACAGGAATGTCTGGGGCCAACGGCCTGACTTTC
TRBV19	TRBJ2-7	-	-	CASSMGSGLGPNEQYF	TGTGCCAGTAGTATGGGGTCAGGGCTCGGCCCCAACGAGCAGTACTTC
TRBV13	TRBJ1-2	TRBD1	-	CASSLDRGFSANYGYTF	TGTGCCAGCAGCTTAGACAGGGGGTTTTCAGCTAACTATGGCTACACCTTC
TRBV10-3	TRBJ2-5	TRBD1	-	CAISWATTGEQYF	TGTGCCATCAGTTGGGCTACTACAGGGGAGCAGTACTTC
TRBV5-1	TRBJ2-1	-	-	CASSLREGPYNEQFF	TGCGCCAGCAGCTTGAGAGAGGGCCCGTACAATGAGCAGTTCTTC
TRBV27	TRBJ2-2	TRBD2	once	CASSPRLAGGQNTGELFF	TGTGCCAGCAGTCCACGACTAGCGGGAGGGCAGAACACCGGGGAGCTGTTTTTT
TRBV29-1	TRBJ1-4	-	-	CSVAEGVGNEKLFF	TGCAGCGTTGCGGAGGGAGTGGGAAATGAAAAACTGTTTTTT
TRBV27	TRBJ1-2	-	few	CASSGSRGVYGYTF	TGTGCCAGCAGTGGGTCACGGGGGGTCTATGGCTACACCTTC
TRBV5-5	TRBJ1-2	-	-	CASSPDAGRGYTF	TGTGCCAGCAGCCCCGATGCAGGGCGCGGCTACACCTTC
TRBV30	TRBJ1-5	-	-	CAWSSEYSNQPQHF	TGTGCCTGGAGTTCTGAGTATAGCAATCAGCCCCAGCATTTT
TRBV11-2	TRBJ1-1	-	-	CASSLDPGDGTEAFF	TGTGCCAGCAGCTTAGATCCGGGGGATGGCACTGAAGCTTTCTTT
TRBV11-2	TRBJ1-2	-	-	CASSLGVAGYYGYTF	TGTGCCAGCAGCTTAGGCGTGGCAGGGTACTATGGCTACACCTTC
TRBV6-4	TRBJ1-5	-	few	CASSGGGEADSNQPQHF	TGTGCCAGCAGCGGGGGGGGAGAGGCAGATAGCAATCAGCCCCAGCATTTT
TRBV5-1	TRBJ1-5	-	-	CASSLDQNQPQHF	TGCGCCAGCAGCTTGGATCAGAATCAGCCCCAGCATTTT
TRBV15	TRBJ2-5	-	-	CATSRRLGAEETQYF	TGTGCCACCAGCCGCCGACTAGGTGCCGAAGAGACCCAGTACTTC
TRBV4-1	TRBJ2-1	TRBD1	-	CASSPTDRENNEQFF	TGCGCCAGCAGCCCGACGGACAGGGAGAACAATGAGCAGTTCTTC
TRBV19	TRBJ1-1	-	-	CASTRGAGDTEAFF	TGTGCCAGTACCCGGGGGGCGGGAGACACTGAAGCTTTCTTT
TRBV5-1	TRBJ1-1	-	-	CASSLRGGTEAFF	TGCGCCAGCAGCTTGCGGGGGGGGACTGAAGCTTTCTTT
TRBV14	TRBJ2-2	-	-	CASSQDPWRGRDTGELFF	TGTGCCAGCAGCCAAGACCCCTGGAGGGGGCGAGACACCGGGGAGCTGTTTTTT
TRBV7-2	TRBJ2-2	TRBD2	-	CASSLLAGFNTGELFF	TGTGCCAGCAGCTTACTAGCGGGGTTTAACACCGGGGAGCTGTTTTTT
TRBV10-2	TRBJ1-1	TRBD1	-	CASSLDRGNTEAFF	TGCGCCAGCAGTTTGGACAGGGGGAACACTGAAGCTTTCTTT
TRBV30	TRBJ2-2	-	-	CAWSGSGELFF	TGTGCCTGGAGTGGCAGCGGGGAGCTGTTTTTT
TRBV6-5	TRBJ2-7	TRBD2	-	CASSETSGPYEQYF	TGTGCCAGCAGTGAGACTAGCGGCCCCTACGAGCAGTACTTC
TRBV11-3	TRBJ1-1	-	-	CASSLYMNTEAFF	TGTGCCAGCAGCTTATACATGAACACTGAAGCTTTCTTT
TRBV11-2	TRBJ1-4	TRBD1	once	CASTKPGGRQGGEKLFF	TGTGCCAGCACCAAACCAGGAGGGAGACAGGGGGGTGAAAAACTGTTTTTT
TRBV6-1	TRBJ2-7	-	-	CASSMGQTYYEQYF	TGTGCCAGCAGTATGGGCCAAACGTACTACGAGCAGTACTTC
TRBV9	TRBJ2-3	-	-	CASSAQGWATTDTQYF	TGTGCCAGCAGTGCCCAGGGCTGGGCTACCACAGATACGCAGTATTTT
TRBV18	TRBJ2-2	TRBD1	-	CASSPNRDSYTGELFF	TGTGCCAGCTCACCGAACCGGGACAGCTACACCGGGGAGCTGTTTTTT
TRBV11-2	TRBJ1-3	-	-	CASSFQGPLMTLNTIYF	TGTGCCAGCAGCTTTCAGGGCCCCCTTATGACTTTAAACACCATATATTTT
TRBV7-6	TRBJ2-2	-	-	CASIPGREAGELFF	TGTGCCAGCATCCCGGGCAGGGAAGCCGGGGAGCTGTTTTTT
TRBV30	TRBJ2-3	-	-	CAWTQGASSDTDTQYF	TGTGCCTGGACCCAAGGGGCAAGCTCGGACACAGATACGCAGTATTTT
TRBV14	TRBJ2-5	-	-	CASSGRDLQETQYF	TGTGCCAGCAGCGGCCGGGACTTACAAGAGACCCAGTACTTC
TRBV7-2	TRBJ2-5	-	-	CASTVGGRRETQYF	TGTGCCAGCACCGTAGGAGGGAGACGAGAGACCCAGTACTTC
TRBV4-3	TRBJ1-3	TRBD1	-	CASSQQGVGGNTIYF	TGCGCCAGCAGCCAGCAGGGGGTGGGTGGAAACACCATATATTTT
TRBV6-1	TRBJ1-4	-	-	CASSEASFPTNEKLFF	TGTGCCAGCAGTGAAGCTTCATTTCCAACTAATGAAAAACTGTTTTTT
TRBV27	TRBJ1-1	-	-	CASSFRGGGNTEAFF	TGTGCCAGCAGTTTCCGGGGGGGAGGGAACACTGAAGCTTTCTTT
TRBV11-2	TRBJ2-1	TRBD1	-	CASSLRILRTGGNNEQFF	TGTGCCAGCAGCTTAAGGATCCTCCGGACAGGGGGGAACAATGAGCAGTTCTTC
TRBV19	TRBJ1-5	-	-	CASSPRAENQPQHF	TGTGCCAGTAGCCCCCGTGCGGAAAATCAGCCCCAGCATTTT